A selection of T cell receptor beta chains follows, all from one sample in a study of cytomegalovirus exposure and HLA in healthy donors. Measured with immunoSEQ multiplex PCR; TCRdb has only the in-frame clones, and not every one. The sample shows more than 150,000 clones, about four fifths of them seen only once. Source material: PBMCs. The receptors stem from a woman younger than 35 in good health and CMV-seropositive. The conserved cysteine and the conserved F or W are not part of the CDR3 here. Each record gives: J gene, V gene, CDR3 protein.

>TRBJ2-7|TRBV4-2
ASSQNPSGPRGEQY
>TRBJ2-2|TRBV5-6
ASSPTRSNTGELF
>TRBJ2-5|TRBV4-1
ASSQGQGETQY
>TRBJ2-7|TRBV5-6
ASSPATGEDEQY
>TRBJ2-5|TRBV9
ASSVRTGGRETQY
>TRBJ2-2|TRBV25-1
ASSASGGTNTGELF
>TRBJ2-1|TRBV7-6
ASSLGLAGAFSYNEQF
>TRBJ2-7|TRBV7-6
ASSLEVAKEQY
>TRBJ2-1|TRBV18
ASSPWDSGYNEQF
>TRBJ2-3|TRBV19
ASSISGWGTDTQY
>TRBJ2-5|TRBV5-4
ASSFDSRTGETQY
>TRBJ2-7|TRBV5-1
ASSSLAYGDEQY
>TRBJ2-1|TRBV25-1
ASSRTSGGYNEQF
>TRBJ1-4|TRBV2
ASSDLRGGEKLF
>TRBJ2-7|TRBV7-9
ASSPWRDYEQY
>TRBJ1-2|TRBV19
ASSMGTVYGYT
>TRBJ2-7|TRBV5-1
ASSSSGGYEQY
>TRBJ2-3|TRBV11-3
ASSLVSGSGGVGTQY
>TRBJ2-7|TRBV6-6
ASSYSTGAYEQY
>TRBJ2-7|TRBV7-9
ASSLGQYEQY
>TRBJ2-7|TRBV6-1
ASSGFHRGVNEQY
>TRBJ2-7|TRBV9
ASGADRGEQY
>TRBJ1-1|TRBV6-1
ASSLILSTEAF
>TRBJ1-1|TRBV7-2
ASSENLRTEAF
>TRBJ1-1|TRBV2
ASRQFTEAF
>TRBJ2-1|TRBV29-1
SVVQGTYNEQF
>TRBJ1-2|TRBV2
ASSEAGGSNYGYT
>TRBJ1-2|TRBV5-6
GVQRSGGYGYT
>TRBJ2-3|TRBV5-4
ASSLQGEDTQY
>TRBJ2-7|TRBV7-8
ASSLAPIRGPIYEQY
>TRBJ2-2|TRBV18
ASSPPLLGTLNTGELF
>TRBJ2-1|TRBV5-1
ASTPVSGQNEQF
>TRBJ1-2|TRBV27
ASSFLGGGRGYT
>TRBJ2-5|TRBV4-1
ASSPGQGPGETQY
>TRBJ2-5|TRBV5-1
ASSSGYNLAGGETQY
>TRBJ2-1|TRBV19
ASSLLAGGKGEQF
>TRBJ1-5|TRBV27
ASRSGGGRNQPQH
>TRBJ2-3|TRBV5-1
ASSLERPTDTQY
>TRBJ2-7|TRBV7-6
ASSPRLFPREEQY
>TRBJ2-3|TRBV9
ASSVASGGLTDTQY
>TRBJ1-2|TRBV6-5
ASRPGGVLGYT
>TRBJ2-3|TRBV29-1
SVEGDAQDTQY
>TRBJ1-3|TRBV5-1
ASSLAGQGVFGNTIY
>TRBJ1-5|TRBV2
ASRGQGSQPQH
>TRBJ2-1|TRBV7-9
ASRQPGQIYNEQF
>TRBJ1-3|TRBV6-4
ASSDSYRGKGNTIY
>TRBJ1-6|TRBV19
ASTTGGSPLH
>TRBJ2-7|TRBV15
ATSQGTRAYEQY
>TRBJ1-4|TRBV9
ASSVNPGTNEKLF
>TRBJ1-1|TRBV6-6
ASSYPPEVSPEAF
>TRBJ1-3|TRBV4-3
ASSQEVRAYPPNTIY
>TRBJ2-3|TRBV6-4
ASSGGGATDTQY
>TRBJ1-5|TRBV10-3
AIRGTGSNQPQH
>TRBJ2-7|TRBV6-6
ASSYLGGTLNYEQY
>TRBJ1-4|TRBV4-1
ASSQEDSDLNEKLF
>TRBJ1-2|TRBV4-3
ASSQDRGLGGYT
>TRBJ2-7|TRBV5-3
AGRAPSYEQY
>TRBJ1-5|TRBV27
ASSSLPGQPQH
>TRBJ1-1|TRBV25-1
AVNPGQGYQAF
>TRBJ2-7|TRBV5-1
ASSLARTGGSNEQY